Presented here are 4 T cell receptor beta chains from one specimen sequenced in a study of blood T cell repertoires in COVID-19. Assay used: immunoSEQ multiplex PCR; TCRdb lists only in-frame clones, some missing. Of about 150,000 clones listed, 75% to 90% are singletons. Specimen: peripheral blood. The source is a woman in her thirties or forties with acute or convalescent COVID-19.

This clone was seen a few times. This sequence joins TRBV18 and TRBJ1-5, with 7 nucleotides matching TRBD1. V shed 4 bases and J 3 bases; nucleotides not matched to a gene: 6. In germline, CDR1 is KGHSH, CDR2 LQKENI. This CDR3 region has 15 residues. The CDR3 nucleotides read TGTGCCAGCTCACAAGGGACAGCCATCAATCAGCCCCAGCATTTT. Its translation: CASSQGTAINQPQHF.

CDR3: CATSRDSLDSYRKNIQYF. CDR3 DNA: TGTGCCACCAGCAGAGATTCCCTAGACAGCTACCGAAAAAACATTCAGTACTTC. V is TRBV15 and J is TRBJ2-4, with D possibly TRBD1 on 5 matching bases. Looked up from germline, CDR1 is LNHNV and CDR2 is YYDKDF (reference sequence). This CDR3 spans 18 amino acids. Trimming took off 0 bases at V and 4 bases at J, with 19 bases between the two ends.

This chain joins TRBV12-3 or TRBV12-4 and TRBJ2-1; D call uncertain. The CDR3 is 13 amino acids. V dropped 3 bases and J dropped 8 bases, with 11 bases sitting between them. CDR3 residues: CASSLTRIHEQFF. Written as DNA, the CDR3 is TGTGCCAGCAGTTTGACAAGGATCCATGAGCAGTTCTTC.

The chain's CDR3 is CASSFGGADTQYF. The CDR3 DNA reads TGTGCCAGCAGCTTTGGGGGGGCGGATACGCAGTATTTT. This chain links TRBV7-3 with TRBJ2-3; possible D gene TRBD2, 7 bases. Looked up from germline, CDR1 is SGHTA and CDR2 is FQGTGA. Trimming shortened V by 3 bases and J by 6 bases, and 10 bases separated the two germline ends. The length of the CDR3 is 13 residues.